These 20 T cell receptor beta chains share one sample of origin, sequenced in a study of T cell responses to AZD1222 COVID-19 vaccine. Profiling relied on immunoSEQ multiplex PCR, and the TCRdb table lists in-frame clones only, not all of them. Of around 170,000 clones listed, approximately 91% are singletons. This sample comprised peripheral blood, obtained on day 0 of AZD1222 vaccination. The source is an adult in good health.

The chain employs TRBV12-3 or TRBV12-4 and TRBJ1-1; perhaps TRBD1 as D (5 bases). This CDR3 region has 13 residues. V was clipped by 3 bases and J by 6 bases, with 11 bases between them. The chain's CDR3 is CASSFQGNAEAFF. DNA for the CDR3: TGTGCCAGCAGTTTTCAGGGTAACGCTGAAGCTTTCTTT.

The V gene is TRBV3-1 (or the pseudogene TRBV3-2), the J gene TRBJ2-6, with D possibly being TRBD2 (5 bases). Trimming left V 2 bases short and J 0 bases short, with 8 bases between. The CDR3 sequence is 16 residues long. Germline V gene sequence: CDR1 LGHDT, CDR2 YNNKEL (reference sequence). The CDR3 coding sequence is TGTGCCAGCAGCCAATATCTAGCCTCTGGGGCCAACGTCCTGACTTTC. It codes for CASSQYLASGANVLTF.

The chain uses TRBV15 and TRBJ2-7, with TRBD1 as a possible D gene (6 bases). This CDR3 has 13 amino acids. The germline V and J ends were trimmed by 1 base and 6 bases, with 10 bases remaining between them. The germline V gene encodes CDR1 LNHNV and CDR2 YYDKDF (reference sequence). CDR3: CATSRVGGVEQYF. CDR3 sequence (DNA): TGTGCCACCAGCAGAGTTGGGGGCGTCGAGCAGTACTTC.

This chain joins TRBV27 and TRBJ1-4; D gene ambiguous. CDR3 length equals 12 residues. V gave up 6 bases and J gave up 8 bases, with 10 bases separating them. CDR1 and CDR2 from the germline V gene are MNHEY and SMNVEV (reference sequence). CDR3 nucleotides: TGTGCCAGCAGCCCGCCCGGGGAAAAACTGTTTTTT. Encoded protein: CASSPPGEKLFF. Full variable domain (missing parts from reference TRBV27 and TRBJ1-4): EAQVTQNPRYLITVTGKKLTVTCSQNMNHEYMSWYRQDPGLGLRQIYYSMNVEVTDKGDVPEGYKVSRKEKRNFPLILESPSPNQTSLYFCASSPPGEKLFFGSGTQLSVL.

The chain couples TRBV7-9 to TRBJ1-6; tentatively, D is TRBD1 (5 bases). CDR1 SEHNR and CDR2 FQNEAQ come from the germline V gene (reference sequence). The CDR3 has 15 residues. Between the trimmed V and J ends, which lost 1 base and 6 bases, there was a span of 10 bases. CDR3 coding DNA: TGTGCCAGCAGCTTAGGGTCCAGGGTTAATTCACCCCTCCACTTT. Encoded protein: CASSLGSRVNSPLHF.

The chain joins TRBV19 to TRBJ2-7; TRBD1 matches at 9 bases. This CDR3 contains 14 residues. CDR1 LNHDA and CDR2 SQIVND come from the germline V gene (reference sequence). The V and J ends lost 10 bases and 6 bases, in that order; junction bases with no gene match: 13. The CDR3 coding sequence is TGTGCCACTCTACCGGGACAGGGTGTGGGCGAGCAGTACTTC. The encoded protein is CATLPGQGVGEQYF.

The CDR3 region is CASSPPKPFGAFF. CDR3 DNA: TGTGCCAGCTCACCACCGAAGCCTTTCGGGGCTTTCTTT. This sequence joins TRBV18 and TRBJ1-1, with D uncertain. CDR1 is KGHSH, CDR2 LQKENI, per germline. The CDR3 has 13 residues. V was clipped by 0 bases and J by 11 bases, with 13 bases between them.

This chain joins TRBV7-2 and TRBJ1-5, with D maybe TRBD1 (6 bases). The CDR3 is made up of 13 amino acids. Trimming stripped 9 bases from V and 3 bases from J, with 12 bases between. Germline V CDR1 and CDR2: SGHTA, FQGNSA. The CDR3 here is CASQTGINQPQHF. CDR3 nucleotides: TGTGCCAGTCAAACAGGGATCAATCAGCCCCAGCATTTT.

The rearrangement links TRBV7-2 to TRBJ1-6; possible D gene TRBD1, 6 bases. The germline CDR1 and CDR2 sequences are SGHTA and FQGNSA. V was trimmed by 3 bases and J by 8 bases, leaving 17 bases between them. This CDR3 has 16 residues. The CDR3 is CASSLSSGRGYSPLHF. The CDR3 coding sequence is TGTGCCAGCAGCTTGTCGTCTGGCAGGGGTTATTCACCCCTCCACTTT.

This clone turned up a few times. The chain uses TRBV19 and TRBJ1-1; D not resolved. Per germline, CDR1 LNHDA and CDR2 SQIVND (reference sequence). The length of the CDR3 is 13 residues. V was shortened by 6 bases and J by 0 bases, with 8 bases between the two germline ends. DNA for the CDR3: TGTGCCAGTAGGTCCGGATTGAACACTGAAGCTTTCTTT. Translating it yields CASRSGLNTEAFF.

The V and J genes are TRBV3-1 (or the pseudogene TRBV3-2) and TRBJ2-1; 7 nucleotides agree with TRBD1. Germline V gene sequence: CDR1 LGHDT, CDR2 YNNKEL (reference sequence). Unmatched junction bases numbered 7, after V lost 1 base and J lost 7 bases. This CDR3 is built from 15 residues. The CDR3 DNA follows: TGTGCCAGCAGCCAAGGGACAGGTCCCCGAAATGAGCAGTTCTTC. Translated, it gives CASSQGTGPRNEQFF.

The J gene is TRBJ2-1, the V gene TRBV4-1; tentatively, D is TRBD1 or TRBD2 (5 bases each). The CDR3 is made up of 16 amino acids. The V end lost 1 base, the J end lost 15 bases, and 25 bases lay between the germline ends. In germline, CDR1 is MGHRA, CDR2 YSYEKL. In DNA form, the CDR3 reads TGCGCCAGCAGCCAAGGATCCGGGACGGAGTTCGGTAACTGGTTCTTC. Translated: CASSQGSGTEFGNWFF.

The chain is built from TRBV6-5 and TRBJ2-7; no clear D. The germline V and J ends were trimmed by 6 bases and 0 bases, with 12 bases remaining between them. This CDR3 region has 14 residues. Per germline, CDR1 MNHEY and CDR2 SVGAGI. CDR3 protein: CASSPKGPSYEQYF. CDR3 nucleotides: TGTGCCAGCAGCCCAAAGGGCCCCTCCTACGAGCAGTACTTC.

CDR3 in DNA: TGCAGCGTTGTTGCACCGAACACTGAAGCTTTCTTT. Translated: CSVVAPNTEAFF. This chain joins TRBV29-1 and TRBJ1-1, with D uncertain. This CDR3 spans 12 amino acids. The germline V gene has CDR1 SQVTM and CDR2 ANQGSEA. V was trimmed by 4 bases and J by 1 base, leaving 7 bases between them.

J is TRBJ1-1 and V is TRBV19; D gene uncertain. This CDR3 is 13 amino acids long. The V end lost 7 bases, the J end lost 0 bases, and 9 bases lay between the germline ends. The germline gives CDR1 LNHDA, CDR2 SQIVND (reference sequence). CDR3 in DNA: TGTGCCAGTACCCTGAGGATGAACACTGAAGCTTTCTTT. Protein product: CASTLRMNTEAFF.

The chain recombines TRBV18 with TRBJ2-7; 8 nucleotides line up with TRBD1. Germline V gene sequence: CDR1 KGHSH, CDR2 LQKENI. Germline trimming cut 6 bases from V and 1 base from J; bases unmatched to any gene: 5. The CDR3 has 14 residues. This CDR3 reads CASSSDRESYEQYF. The CDR3, as DNA: TGTGCCAGCTCCTCGGACAGGGAATCCTACGAGCAGTACTTC.

V gene TRBV14 combines with J gene TRBJ2-7; 7 bases are shared with TRBD2. The V gene end was trimmed by 0 bases and the J gene end by 2 bases; junction bases not matched to a gene: 7. CDR3 size: 16 residues. Germline CDR1 SGHDN, CDR2 FVKESK. CDR3 bases: TGTGCCAGCAGCCAAGATTTAGGCGGGAGTCCCTACGAGCAGTACTTC. This translates into CASSQDLGGSPYEQYF.

V gene TRBV5-1 combines with J gene TRBJ2-7, with D possibly TRBD2 on 6 matching bases. The ends were cut back, 4 bases at V and 0 bases at J, with 11 bases in the middle. CDR3 length equals 14 residues. In germline, CDR1 is SGHRS, CDR2 YFSETQ. For the CDR3, the DNA is TGCGCCAGCAGCCATAAGACTAGCTCCTACGAGCAGTACTTC. It is translated as CASSHKTSSYEQYF.

V and J are TRBV5-5 and TRBJ2-1; TRBD2 might be the D (5 bases). Germline V gene data show CDR1 as SGHKS and CDR2 as YYEKEE (reference sequence). Trimming left V 0 bases short and J 3 bases short, with 10 bases between. This CDR3 is 15 amino acids long. Here the CDR3 reads CASSLGADHYNEQFF. The CDR3 DNA is TGTGCCAGCAGCTTGGGAGCGGACCACTACAATGAGCAGTTCTTC.

The rearrangement uses TRBV7-2 and TRBJ2-2; D may match TRBD1 or TRBD2 (6 bases each). Per the germline V gene, CDR1 is SGHTA and CDR2 is FQGNSA. Trimming shortened V by 0 bases and J by 2 bases, and 16 bases separated the two germline ends. This CDR3 contains 18 residues. In DNA form, the CDR3 reads TGTGCCAGCAGCTTAGCGCGGGTAGGGGGGTCTAACACCGGGGAGCTGTTTTTT. Protein: CASSLARVGGSNTGELFF.